The 9 T cell receptor beta chains below were found in one sample sequenced in a study of T-cell reconstitution after alpha-beta-depleted transplantation in children. Researchers prepared the TCRbeta library using unique molecular identifiers, the study reports. A single record per CDR3 protein comes from TCRdb applying MiXCR to the PCR reads. The sample includes about 240,000 distinct CDR3 sequences, more than 20% of them seen just once. Material: PBMCs, obtained before TCRalphabeta/CD19-depleted stem cell transplant. The source of these receptors is a girl aged 2 to 10 with Fanconi anemia, due to receive a stem cell transplant.

There are many counts of this clonotype. The rearrangement joins TRBV9 to TRBJ2-7; no reliable D call. Trimming removed 2 bases from V and 3 bases from J, with 12 bases in between. The V gene's germline CDR1 is SGDLS and CDR2 YYNGEE. The CDR3 runs to 14 residues. For the CDR3, the DNA is TGTGCCAGCAGCGTTGCCCCGGATCTCTACGAGCAGTACTTC. This gives the protein CASSVAPDLYEQYF. The full variable domain, with the rest looked up from reference TRBV9 and TRBJ2-7, is DSGVTQTPKHLITATGQRVTLRCSPRSGDLSVYWYQQSLDQGLQFLIQYYNGEERAKGNILERFSAQQFPDLHSELNLSSLELGDSALYFCASSVAPDLYEQYFGPGTRLTVT.

The chain recombines TRBV20-1 with TRBJ2-4; a possible D gene is TRBD2 (5 bases). CDR1 DFQATT and CDR2 SNEGSKA come from the germline V gene (reference sequence). The CDR3 has 16 residues. Trimming left V 0 bases short and J 6 bases short, with 18 bases between. The CDR3 region is CSARDKSGGWGNIQYF. DNA of the CDR3: TGCAGTGCTAGAGATAAGTCAGGAGGATGGGGAAACATTCAGTACTTC.

This clonotype was seen a few times. The rearrangement links TRBV20-1 to TRBJ1-2; D gene unclear. The CDR3 has 12 amino acids. V dropped 4 bases and J dropped 1 base, with 7 bases sitting between them. CDR1 and CDR2 (germline): DFQATT, SNEGSKA (reference sequence). As DNA, the CDR3 is TGCAGTGCTATAGCATTTAACTATGGCTACACCTTC. Translation gives CSAIAFNYGYTF.

The chain is built from TRBV4-2 and TRBJ1-5; D not certain. Germline V gene lookup returns CDR1 LGHNA and CDR2 YNFKEQ. There are 15 residues in the CDR3. Trimming pared 0 bases from V and 2 bases from J, leaving 8 bases between. The CDR3 loop reads CASSQDRRGNQPQHF. Written as DNA, the CDR3 is TGTGCCAGCAGCCAAGATCGAAGAGGCAATCAGCCCCAGCATTTT.

This clonotype came up a few times. This chain uses TRBV11-3 with TRBJ2-1, with D hard to call. Germline loops: CDR1 SGHNT, CDR2 YENEEA. The CDR3 runs to 13 residues. The ends were cut back, 5 bases at V and 5 bases at J, with 10 bases in the middle. CDR3 protein: CASSRGRDNEQFF. In nucleotides, the CDR3 is TGTGCCAGCAGCCGTGGTCGGGACAATGAGCAGTTCTTC.

Ten or more counts support this clonotype. V is TRBV29-1 and J is TRBJ1-1; D is ambiguous. The V gene's germline CDR1 is SQVTM and CDR2 ANQGSEA. The CDR3 is made up of 11 amino acids. V lost 7 bases, J lost 1 base, and 7 bases lay in between. The chain's CDR3 is CSGFRNTEAFF. The DNA of the CDR3 is TGCAGCGGTTTTAGGAACACTGAAGCTTTCTTT.

The rearrangement joins TRBV20-1 to TRBJ2-3; 8 bases agree with TRBD2. The germline CDR1 and CDR2 sequences are DFQATT and SNEGSKA (reference sequence). The CDR3 contains 13 residues. Germline trimming cut 6 bases from V and 3 bases from J; bases unmatched to any gene: 5. The CDR3 DNA follows: TGCAGTGCGAACCCTAGCGGGACAGATACGCAGTATTTT. Its protein product is CSANPSGTDTQYF.

This clonotype was seen ten or more times. The rearrangement joins TRBV29-1 to TRBJ2-5; weak D call: TRBD1 (5 bases). The V gene lost 8 bases and the J gene lost 0 bases, with 13 bases spanning the gap. Germline-derived CDR1 and CDR2 are SQVTM and ANQGSEA. This CDR3 is built from 13 residues. The CDR3 spells CSLQPGNQETQYF. The CDR3 DNA reads as TGCAGCCTTCAACCAGGGAACCAAGAGACCCAGTACTTC.

The genes are TRBV5-1 and TRBJ2-1; D not certain. Trimming pared 6 bases from V and 7 bases from J, leaving 14 bases between. CDR1 and CDR2 from the germline V gene are SGHRS and YFSETQ. The length of the CDR3 is 13 residues. As DNA, the CDR3 is TGCGCCAGCACCACCGAATGGGGTAATGAGCAGTTCTTC. Translated: CASTTEWGNEQFF. Drawing the rest from reference TRBV5-1 and TRBJ2-1, the complete variable domain is KAGVTQTPRYLIKTRGQQVTLSCSPISGHRSVSWYQQTPGQGLQFLFEYFSETQRNKGNFPGRFSGRQFSNSRSEMNVSTLELGDSALYLCASTTEWGNEQFFGPGTRLTVL.